The subject of this entry is one T cell receptor beta chain. This entry is derived from a study of radiation and T cells in renal cell carcinoma. The J segment lost 1 base and the V segment lost 5 bases, leaving 8 bases of the junction unmatched. This CDR3 spans 16 amino acids. The germline gives CDR1 ENHRY, CDR2 SYGVKD. Data came from immunoSEQ multiplex PCR; TCRdb stores just in-frame clones and leaves some out. The table has 150,000 or so clones, about 88% seen once. Time point specified: baseline pretreatment blood. As to treatment: 15 Gy SBRT to primary tumor, nephrectomy 4 weeks later. Clear cell pathology was present in this patient's renal cell carcinoma.

The sample here was blood, taken from a patient whose treatment included radiotherapy and nephrectomy. The V call is TRBV10-3, the J call TRBJ1-1; 9 nucleotides line up with TRBD1. The receptor was derived from a woman in her sixties or seventies with renal cell carcinoma. CDR3 in DNA: TGTGCCATCAGTTACACAGGGGGCGCGACGAACACTGAAGCTTTCTTT. This translates into CAISYTGGATNTEAFF.